This T cell receptor (beta chain) was recovered during a study of beta chain features in type 1 diabetes (dated by TCRdb to the late 2010s). With respect to the entire study: Mean age, gender distribution, total cell number and subset yield did not differ between patients and healthy donors. A total of 90 million to 140 million sorted cells were examined across all samples, and RNA yield correlated strongly with the number of cells per subset. In the study, TCRB repertoires of sorted circulating CD4+ T cell subsets from recently diagnosed type 1 diabetes patients were compared with those of matched healthy donors. Regulatory and stem cell-like memory subsets were obtained from only 8 patients and about 8 healthy donors, while naive and central memory subsets were obtained from all 30 or so donors.

Study-level results and caveats: At VDJ recombination sites, type 1 diabetes patients had fewer insertions and more deleted nucleotides, which implies abnormalities in thymic rearrangement. The naive, central memory and regulatory TCRB repertoires appeared to resemble one another more closely among patients than among healthy donors. Because cDNA rather than genomic DNA was sequenced, highly expressing activated cells could have been over-represented, although no difference in activation and CD3 levels was found between groups. PCR might favor shorter templates, but patient and control samples were amplified and corrected together, so any skew would affect both groups equally. In all four CD4+ subsets, TCRB CDR3 length was moderately but significantly shorter in type 1 diabetes patients. Because the HLA sub-analyses included only small numbers of individuals, any influence of HLA type on TCRB rearrangement was left unresolved.

The germline V gene supplies CDR1 SGHRS and CDR2 YFSETQ. Cut back by 0 bases and 6 bases, the V and J ends lie 9 bases apart. From the cysteine up to the phenylalanine, the CDR3 has a length of 13 residues. Only the CDR3 DNA is retained, 39 bases long and in frame from the first base. Each donor gave one peripheral blood draw, about 110 mL on average, collected into heparinised tubes. A BD FACSAria II was used to sort naive, central memory, regulatory and stem cell-like memory CD4+ T cells with a panel that included CD45RO, CCR7, CD25, CD127, CD95 and CD27. All sorted populations exceeded 95% purity. Right away, PBMCs were isolated by Lymphoprep density gradient centrifugation and were stained directly, with no culture step. To minimize batch effects, samples were stained and sorted in pairs, one healthy donor with one patient per experiment. With respect to this clone: Its binding antigen is unknown. Base qualities were left out, and no much larger clone turns up one base away.

The High Capacity cDNA Reverse Transcription Kit was used to reverse transcribe all of the isolated RNA, meaning that expressed TCRB transcripts were what got sequenced. Deep immunoSEQ sequencing was performed on naive, central memory and regulatory T cell samples, with an average of about 4 million total reads per sample. Sorted cells were lysed in RLT buffer and RNA was extracted with DNase-treated RNeasy Micro or Mini kits, depending on cell number. To prevent cross-contamination, each cell subset was processed individually, whereas patient and healthy donor samples were processed jointly. TCRB sequences were amplified from cDNA with the immunoSEQ multiplex PCR, producing 87-bp fragments spanning the CDR3 region. Sequencing of the amplicons was done on the Illumina HiSeq platform. In the original analysis: PCR bias was corrected computationally using synthetic template baselines, and reads within Hamming distance 2 were collapsed, with unmergeable singletons discarded. By aligning reads against IMGT, V, D and J genes, CDR3 length, and insertions or deletions at six rearrangement sites were assigned. Within each subset, clonotype counts were normalized to sorted cell number, and only after that were true diversity and Gini coefficients computed with the tcR R package. The overlap coefficient, calculated on TCRB nucleotide sequences, was used to measure repertoire sharing. Not all clones reach the TCRdb copy of this immuneACCESS table, which keeps in-frame sequences only. Checked studies attribute under half of the gap to unresolved V genes and leave the rest unexplained. V and J calls and clone size are those listed in that table; D and trimming were worked out from the DNA. Present in this sample are almost 350,000 clones, 7% to 10% of which were seen just once. In total, the top ten clones hold roughly 1% of the sample.

The receptor chain draws on TRBV5-1 and TRBJ1-2; a confident D gene designation cannot be given. Sequenced sample: central memory CD4+ T cells from blood. The receptor was derived from a man aged 25-40 years with type 1 diabetes. The CDR3 in this case is CASSLEGLHGYTF. The bases read TGCGCCAGCAGCTTGGAAGGGTTGCATGGCTACACCTTC.